Listed below are T cell receptor beta chains from one sample, sequenced in a study of response to subunit inactivated influenza vaccine. TCRdb analysed the RT-PCR reads with MiXCR anew, one entry per CDR3 protein. The repertoire holds around 600,000 distinct CDR3 sequences, with approximately 10% as singletons. This sample was also put to use in a study of T cells expressing NK-cell markers.

Specimen: PBMCs from blood, collected on the day of vaccination. The receptors shown here come from a man aged 45-65 years who received an inactivated influenza vaccine. Both conserved end residues are part of each CDR3. A D gene is named only where the DNA matches it firmly. Only part of the rows carry a size: once, few, many, or a class if the clone is expanded.

-,TRBJ2-3,TRBD2,TRBV12-3/TRBV12-4,TGTGCCAGCAGGACTAGCGGGAGCGCAGATACGCAGTATTTT,CASRTSGSADTQYF
few,TRBJ2-2,-,TRBV7-9,TGTGCCAGCGGATTATACAGGGTGAACACCGGGGAGCTGTTTTTT,CASGLYRVNTGELFF
few,TRBJ1-2,-,TRBV20-1,TGCAGTGCTAGAGATCAGGGAGTTTATGGCTACACCTTC,CSARDQGVYGYTF
few,TRBJ2-1,-,TRBV5-1,TGCGCCAGCAGCTTGGGTGGACTCATGGAGCAGTTCTTC,CASSLGGLMEQFF
-,TRBJ1-6,-,TRBV7-2,TGTGCCAGCAGCCTGACCCATTCACCCCTCCACTTT,CASSLTHSPLHF
few,TRBJ2-1,TRBD1,TRBV5-4,TGTGCCAGCTCAAAGGACAGGAATGAGCAGTTCTTC,CASSKDRNEQFF
-,TRBJ2-1,TRBD2,TRBV11-2,TGTGCCAGCAGCCCTCGGGGGACTAGCGGGAGTAATGAGCAGTTCTTC,CASSPRGTSGSNEQFF
few,TRBJ2-7,-,TRBV20-1,TGCAGTGCTAGATCTAGGAACAAGGCCTACGAGCAGTACTTC,CSARSRNKAYEQYF
few,TRBJ2-2,-,TRBV7-2,TGTGCCAGCAGCGGACCCAACACCGGGGAGCTGTTTTTT,CASSGPNTGELFF
few,TRBJ1-4,-,TRBV20-1,TGCAGTGCTAGCCTGGAGGTAATGATTTTT,CSASLEVMIF
many,TRBJ2-3,-,TRBV5-1,TGCGCCAGCAGCTTGGCAACGGCAGGCCAACGCACAGATACGCAGTATTTT,CASSLATAGQRTDTQYF
-,TRBJ2-7,TRBD2,TRBV28,TGTGCCAGCAGTTTTAGCGGGAGGAGGTCCTACGAGCAGTACTTC,CASSFSGRRSYEQYF
few,TRBJ1-6,-,TRBV9,TGTGCCAGCAGCGTAGACGGACATAATAATTCACCCCTCCACTTT,CASSVDGHNNSPLHF
-,TRBJ2-2,-,TRBV20-1,TGCAGTGCAAGGGGGATTACGAACACCGGGGAGCTGTTTTTT,CSARGITNTGELFF
-,TRBJ1-6,-,TRBV11-2,TGTGCCAGCACCCTTAGAGTCGCCCAGGGGTCACCCCTCCACTTT,CASTLRVAQGSPLHF
-,TRBJ2-5,-,TRBV4-3,TGCGCCAGCAGCCCCTTGACTTCAGGGATACTAGAGACCCAGTACTTC,CASSPLTSGILETQYF
few,TRBJ1-1,-,TRBV5-1,TGCGCCAGCAGCTTTGAGGGAGACACTGAAGCTTTCTTT,CASSFEGDTEAFF
many,TRBJ2-3,-,TRBV5-6,TGTGCCAGCAGCTTGGAACGGGACTCCACAGATACGCAGTATTTT,CASSLERDSTDTQYF
many,TRBJ2-2,TRBD2,TRBV12-3/TRBV12-4,TGTGCCAGCAGTGGGGGGGTCGCGAACACCGGGGAGCTGTTTTTT,CASSGGVANTGELFF
many,TRBJ2-7,TRBD1,TRBV10-3,TGTGCCATCAGTACAGGGGGCTACGAGCAGTACTTC,CAISTGGYEQYF
-,TRBJ2-5,TRBD2,TRBV27,TGTGCCAGCAGTTCACGACTAGCGGGAGTAGCTGCGTACCAAGAGACCCAGTACTTC,CASSSRLAGVAAYQETQYF
-,TRBJ1-6,-,TRBV5-1,TGCGCCAGCAGCGCACAGGATGAAGACCTCCACTTT,CASSAQDEDLHF
many,TRBJ1-5,-,TRBV24-1,TGTGCCACCAGTGATTTGCCAGGGCGCAATCAGCCCCAGCATTTT,CATSDLPGRNQPQHF
-,TRBJ2-7,TRBD1,TRBV24-1,TGTGCCACCAGTGATTTGAACGACAGGGGGTCCTACGAGCAGTACTTC,CATSDLNDRGSYEQYF
-,TRBJ1-4,-,TRBV7-8,TGTGCCAGCAGCCGGGGAGGGCGAGAAAAACTGTTTTTT,CASSRGGREKLFF
few,TRBJ2-6,-,TRBV5-1,TGCGCCAGCAGCTTAACCGGGACACATGGGTCTGGGGCCAACGTCCTGACTTTC,CASSLTGTHGSGANVLTF
few,TRBJ2-1,-,TRBV28,TGTGCCAGCAGTCAACTTAATGAGCAGTTCTTC,CASSQLNEQFF
few,TRBJ2-5,-,TRBV5-5,TGTGCCAGCAGCTTGGTGGGAGACTCTAAAGAGACCCAGTACTTC,CASSLVGDSKETQYF
-,TRBJ2-1,-,TRBV18,TGTGCCAGCTCACCAGACAGAGGTCTGGGGGGTGAGCAGTTCTTC,CASSPDRGLGGEQFF
-,TRBJ2-3,-,TRBV7-9,TGTGCCAGCAGGCCCGGGAGTTCGGCAGATACGCAGTATTTT,CASRPGSSADTQYF
-,TRBJ2-2,-,TRBV7-9,TGTGCCAGCAGCCCCGATTCACAGGGGAGGACCGGGGAGCTGTTTTTT,CASSPDSQGRTGELFF
many,TRBJ2-7,TRBD2,TRBV9,TGTGCCAGCAGCCAAACTAGCGGGGTCCTCTACGAGCAGTACTTC,CASSQTSGVLYEQYF
few,TRBJ1-1,TRBD1,TRBV20-1,TGCAGTGCACAACAGGGGGCGCAAACTGAAGCTTTCTTT,CSAQQGAQTEAFF
few,TRBJ2-1,-,TRBV29-1,TGCAGCGTTGAAGATGTGGATAGACGGGCCTTGCCCTACAATGAGCAGTTCTTC,CSVEDVDRRALPYNEQFF
many,TRBJ1-1,-,TRBV29-1,TGCAGCGTGGTTGGACAGTTCAACACTGAAGCTTTCTTT,CSVVGQFNTEAFF
few,TRBJ2-1,TRBD1,TRBV20-1,TGCAGTGCTCAGGGGGCGAATGAGCAGTTCTTC,CSAQGANEQFF
few,TRBJ2-7,-,TRBV20-1,TGCAGTGCCTCATCTCGGGACTCGGAATTCTACGAGCAGTACTTC,CSASSRDSEFYEQYF
-,TRBJ1-1,-,TRBV4-2,TGTGCCAGCAGCCAAGATGTTGGGTCTAGGACTGAAGCTTTCTTT,CASSQDVGSRTEAFF
-,TRBJ2-7,-,TRBV4-1,TGCGCCAGCAGGCTCCGCCCGGGTTTGACTCCCTACGAGCAGTACTTC,CASRLRPGLTPYEQYF